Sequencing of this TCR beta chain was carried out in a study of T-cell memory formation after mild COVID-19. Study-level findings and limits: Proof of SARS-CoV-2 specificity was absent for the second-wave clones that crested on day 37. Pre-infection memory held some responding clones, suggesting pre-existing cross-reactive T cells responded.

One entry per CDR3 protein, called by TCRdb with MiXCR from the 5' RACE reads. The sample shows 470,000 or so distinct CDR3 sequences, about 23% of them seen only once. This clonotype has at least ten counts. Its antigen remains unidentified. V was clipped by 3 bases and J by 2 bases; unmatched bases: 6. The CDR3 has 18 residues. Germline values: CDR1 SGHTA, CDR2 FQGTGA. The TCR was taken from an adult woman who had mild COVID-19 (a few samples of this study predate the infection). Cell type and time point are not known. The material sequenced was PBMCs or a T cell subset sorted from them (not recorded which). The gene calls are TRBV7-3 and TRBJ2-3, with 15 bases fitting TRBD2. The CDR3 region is CASSLGLAGGLFTDTQYF. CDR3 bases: TGTGCCAGCAGCTTGGGACTAGCGGGAGGCCTTTTCACAGATACGCAGTATTTT.